This TCR beta chain was retrieved from a study of blood T cell repertoires in COVID-19. Study context: Acute-phase and convalescent COVID-19 samples originated in the United States, Italy and Spain. The cDNA or gDNA used as material had been derived from T cells, B-cell-depleted T cells, or PBMCs.

The CDR3 has 18 amino acids. Germline assignment: CDR1 ENHRY and CDR2 SYGVKD. The junction had 13 bases not matched to a gene; V was cut back by 6 bases and J by 6 bases. Assay used: immunoSEQ multiplex PCR; TCRdb lists only in-frame clones, some missing. The data contain around 150,000 clones, around 83% of them singletons. The table lists this clone with a few counts. The sample taken for sequencing was peripheral blood. The rearrangement uses TRBV10-3 and TRBJ2-1; 14 nucleotides line up with TRBD2. The receptor comes from a man aged 25 to 45 with COVID-19, enrolled during active disease. The CDR3 sequence is CAISVGLAGAMGGNEQFF. DNA of the CDR3: TGTGCCATCAGCGTGGGACTAGCGGGAGCTATGGGCGGCAATGAGCAGTTCTTC.